This T cell receptor (beta chain) was captured in a study of Ad26.COV2.S vaccination and SARS-CoV-2 variants. The V end lost 5 bases, the J end lost 0 bases, and 7 bases lay between the germline ends. The CDR3 sequence is 13 residues long. Germline V lookup: CDR1 SEHNR, CDR2 FQNEAQ (reference sequence). Specified treatment: 19 received Ad26.COV2.S at low or high dose, single or two shots; roughly 5 received placebo; per-sample allocation not given. Sampling was performed 63 days after the first vaccine or placebo injection. Produced via immunoSEQ multiplex PCR; TCRdb's table is partial and in-frame only. The data show around 250,000 clones, around nine tenths seen once.

The TCR originated in a person between 18 and 65 years old who received the Ad26.COV2.S COVID-19 vaccine or a placebo. The chain recombines TRBV7-9 with TRBJ1-1, with a possible D match to TRBD1 (5 bases). The sample consisted of peripheral blood, taken in a trial of Ad26.COV2.S vaccine versus placebo. This CDR3 reads CASSRGMNTEAFF. In DNA form, the CDR3 reads TGTGCCAGCAGCCGGGGCATGAACACTGAAGCTTTCTTT. Looking up the rest from reference TRBV7-9 and TRBJ1-1 gives the full variable domain: DTGVSQNPRHKITKRGQNVTFRCDPISEHNRLYWYRQTLGQGPEFLTYFQNEAQLEKSRLLSDRFSAERPKGSFSTLEIQRTEQGDSAMYLCASSRGMNTEAFFGQGTRLTVV.